These 15 T cell receptor beta chains share one sample of origin, sequenced in a study of OX40 agonist ivuxolimab in advanced cancers. Here immunoSEQ multiplex PCR was the method, and the copy in TCRdb shows in-frame clones only, minus some. The sample gives 20,000 or so clones, 80% to 90% of which show up once; more than 10% is in the top ten. The sample in question was CD4+ or CD8+ T cells sorted from blood, obtained in a trial of the OX40 agonist ivuxolimab. All receptors derive from an adult with an advanced solid tumor such as melanoma, head and neck, liver or kidney cancer.

This chain uses TRBV18 with TRBJ2-1; perhaps D is TRBD1 or TRBD2 (6 bases each). Germline loops: CDR1 KGHSH, CDR2 LQKENI. The CDR3 contains 16 residues. Trimming cost V 0 bases and J 7 bases, with 16 bases left between them. The CDR3 DNA is TGTGCCAGCTCACCACCGGGCCCGAAAGGGGGGAATGAGCAGTTCTTC. It is translated as CASSPPGPKGGNEQFF. The full variable domain, with the rest looked up from reference TRBV18 and TRBJ2-1, is NAGVMQNPRHLVRRRGQEARLRCSPMKGHSHVYWYRQLPEEGLKFMVYLQKENIIDESGMPKERFSAEFPKEGPSILRIQQVVRGDSAAYFCASSPPGPKGGNEQFFGPGTRLTVL.

The gene calls are TRBV4-1 and TRBJ1-2; a possible D gene is TRBD1 (5 bases). Deletions cut 4 bases from V and 8 bases from J, with 11 bases between. The CDR3 covers 12 residues. CDR1 MGHRA and CDR2 YSYEKL come from the germline V gene. The CDR3 reads CASSPGGEGYTF. For the CDR3, the DNA is TGCGCCAGCAGCCCGGGAGGGGAGGGCTACACCTTC.

As to this clone: One end of the junction fails to match germline, which may point to a read error. The chain joins TRBV15 to TRBJ2-7, with 8 bases aligning to TRBD2. The CDR3 length is 15 residues. Germline CDR1 LNHNV, CDR2 YYDKDF (reference sequence). The CDR3: CATSGDSGGGYEQYF. CDR3 nucleotide sequence: TGTGCCACCAGCGGAGATTCCGGGGGGGGGTACGAGCAGTACTTC.

CDR3 coding DNA: TGCGCCAGCAGCCCGGGGACGGGTGGCTATGGCTACACCTTC. Its protein product is CASSPGTGGYGYTF. The rearrangement joins TRBV5-1 to TRBJ1-2, with TRBD1 as a possible D gene (5 bases). V lost 4 bases, J lost 4 bases, and 14 bases lay in between. The germline V gene has CDR1 SGHRS and CDR2 YFSETQ. The CDR3 loop spans 14 amino acids.

V and J are TRBV4-2 and TRBJ1-1; the match to TRBD1 covers 8 bases. Germline V lookup: CDR1 LGHNA, CDR2 YNFKEQ. The CDR3 has 13 residues. V dropped 6 bases and J dropped 6; count of bases not matched to a gene: 6. CDR3 residues: CASRAGTGAEAFF. The CDR3 DNA follows: TGTGCCAGCAGGGCAGGGACAGGTGCTGAAGCTTTCTTT.

The chain has TRBV5-1 and TRBJ1-1, with D hard to call. Germline V gives CDR1 SGHRS, CDR2 YFSETQ. V was cut by 0 bases and J by 1 base, with 10 bases left in between. The CDR3 totals 15 residues. The CDR3 DNA sequence: TGCGCCAGCAGCTTGGCCCGCAGGTGGAACACTGAAGCTTTCTTT. Residues: CASSLARRWNTEAFF.

V is TRBV12-5 and J is TRBJ1-5, with 7 nucleotides matching TRBD1. Trimming took 6 bases from V and 11 from J; bases not matched to a gene: 13. Looked up from germline, CDR1 is LGHNT and CDR2 is FRNRAP. This CDR3 contains 14 residues. CDR3 amino acids: CASGNDRVELSQHF. For the CDR3, the DNA is TGTGCTAGTGGAAACGACAGGGTTGAACTTTCCCAGCATTTT.

V gene TRBV5-5 combines with J gene TRBJ1-5; D not certain. This CDR3 spans 13 amino acids. Trimming left V 4 bases short and J 0 bases short, with 5 bases between. Germline V gene data show CDR1 as SGHKS and CDR2 as YYEKEE (reference sequence). The CDR3 region has the DNA TGTGCCAGCAGCCCTAATAGCAATCAGCCCCAGCATTTT. Translating gives CASSPNSNQPQHF.

In this sample, this clone turned up once. The V and J genes are TRBV15 and TRBJ2-7; possible D gene TRBD1, 5 bases. Trimming took 3 bases from V and 2 from J, leaving 11 bases between them. CDR1 is LNHNV and CDR2 is YYDKDF in the germline V gene (reference sequence). CDR3 length equals 14 residues. CDR3 DNA sequence: TGTGCCACCAGCAGCCCTGGCAGGGCCTACGAGCAGTACTTC. Its protein is CATSSPGRAYEQYF.

CDR3 protein: CASSSGTSTGLRGQPQHF. Here the CDR3 DNA reads TGTGCCAGCAGCTCCGGAACCTCCACAGGGTTAAGAGGGCAGCCCCAGCATTTT. The chain links TRBV7-8 to TRBJ1-5; D might be TRBD1 (6 bases). The length of the CDR3 is 18 residues. V lost 4 bases and J 7 bases, leaving 26 bases between the germline ends. Germline-derived CDR1 and CDR2 are SGHVS and FQNEAQ.

J is TRBJ2-7 and V is TRBV6-5; D uncertain. Trimming removed 5 bases from V and 4 bases from J, with 12 bases in between. Germline V CDR1 and CDR2: MNHEY, SVGAGI. The CDR3 is 13 amino acids. The CDR3 DNA reads TGTGCCAGCAGTCACGAGGATGGGTACGAGCAGTACTTC. As protein: CASSHEDGYEQYF.

This chain links TRBV19 with TRBJ1-6; the D is unclear. Trimming pared 3 bases from V and 6 bases from J, leaving 6 bases between. Germline V gene data show CDR1 as LNHDA and CDR2 as SQIVND (reference sequence). CDR3 length equals 13 residues. The CDR3 region has the DNA TGTGCCAGTAGTATTCCCCCTAATTCACCCCTCCACTTT. This codes for CASSIPPNSPLHF.

The rearrangement uses TRBV11-2 and TRBJ2-3; no definite D call. There are 12 residues in the CDR3. V was shortened by 5 bases and J by 2 bases, with 5 bases between the two germline ends. Per germline, CDR1 SGHAT and CDR2 FQNNGV. The CDR3 loop reads CASSRYTDTQYF. The CDR3 coding sequence is TGTGCCAGCAGCCGGTACACAGATACGCAGTATTTT.

J is TRBJ2-3 and V is TRBV30; 10 positions match TRBD2. The germline gives CDR1 GTSNPN, CDR2 SVGIG (reference sequence). After removal of 3 bases from V and 5 bases from J, the junction contained 5 bases not matched to a gene. The CDR3 contains 14 residues. The chain's CDR3 is CAWREAGGEDTQYF. CDR3 DNA sequence: TGTGCCTGGAGGGAAGCGGGGGGGGAAGATACGCAGTATTTT. The full variable domain, its missing parts supplied by reference TRBV30 and TRBJ2-3, is SQTIHQWPATLVQPVGSPLSLECTVEGTSNPNLYWYRQAAGRGLQLLFYSVGIGQISSEVPQNLSASRPQDRQFILSSKKLLLSDSGFYLCAWREAGGEDTQYFGPGTRLTVL.

The CDR3 sequence: CATSGVTGGTDTQYF. In DNA form, the CDR3 reads TGTGCCACCTCGGGAGTTACGGGTGGCACAGATACGCAGTATTTT. This rearrangement joins TRBV27 to TRBJ2-3; D is possibly TRBD2 (6 bases). This CDR3 has 15 amino acids. Trimming stripped 10 bases from V and 1 base from J, with 18 bases between. Germline assignment: CDR1 MNHEY and CDR2 SMNVEV (reference sequence).